A single sample gave rise to the 19 T cell receptor beta chains below, sequenced in a study of blood T cell repertoires in COVID-19. The data were produced by immunoSEQ multiplex PCR, yet TCRdb's version contains in-frame clones alone and is incomplete. The sample has under 150,000 clones, almost 80% seen once; the top ten hold just under 3%. Material: PBMCs or T cells enriched from blood (not recorded which). These TCRs come from a woman aged 45-60 years who had recovered from COVID-19.

This chain connects TRBV5-1 to TRBJ2-7; D not certain. The V end lost 4 bases, the J end lost 5 bases, and 10 bases lay between the germline ends. Germline lookup yields CDR1 SGHRS and CDR2 YFSETQ. There are 12 residues in the CDR3. This chain's CDR3 is CASSLPTDEQYF. CDR3 nucleotides: TGCGCCAGCAGCCTACCCACAGACGAGCAGTACTTC.

The chain recombines TRBV4-1 with TRBJ1-6, with a tentative D call TRBD1 (5 bases). CDR1 is MGHRA and CDR2 is YSYEKL in the germline V gene. Trimming shortened V by 5 bases and J by 11 bases, and 13 bases separated the two germline ends. The CDR3 is 13 residues long. CDR3 bases: TGCGCCAGCAGCGGACGACAGTTGGCACCCCTCCACTTT. This translates into CASSGRQLAPLHF.

CDR3 DNA sequence: TGTGCCAGCAGCTTGCAAGCGGGAAGATACGAGCAGTACTTC. Protein: CASSLQAGRYEQYF. V is TRBV7-2 and J is TRBJ2-7; 7 positions agree with TRBD2. Germline values: CDR1 SGHTA, CDR2 FQGNSA. This CDR3 is 14 amino acids long. Trimming took 3 bases from V and 4 from J; bases not matched to a gene: 6.

In its sample, this clone was seen once. This sequence joins TRBV21-1 and TRBJ1-1; the table's D call TRBD1 went unverified against the DNA. TRBV21-1 counts as a pseudogene. The CDR3 has 15 amino acids. CDR3 DNA sequence: TGTGCCAGCAGCAGGGAGACAGGGGAGCAAACTGAAGCTTTCTTT. Protein: CASSRETGEQTEAFF.

The V call is TRBV5-1, the J call TRBJ2-1; the match to TRBD1 covers 7 bases. J lost 7 bases, V lost 0 bases, and 7 bases had no gene match. Germline loops: CDR1 SGHRS, CDR2 YFSETQ. The CDR3 consists of 15 residues. The CDR3, as DNA: TGCGCCAGCAGCTTGGGAGGGGGCAGGGCGAATGAGCAGTTCTTC. Translated: CASSLGGGRANEQFF.

This chain uses TRBV27 with TRBJ1-5; weak D call: TRBD1 (6 bases). Per the germline V gene, CDR1 is MNHEY and CDR2 is SMNVEV (reference sequence). Between the trimmed V and J ends, which lost 1 base and 2 bases, there was a span of 9 bases. This CDR3 is built from 15 residues. The DNA of the CDR3 is TGTGCCAGCAGTTTATTGGGGGCCGGCAATCAGCCCCAGCATTTT. Residues: CASSLLGAGNQPQHF.

The chain links TRBV7-9 to TRBJ2-7; 7 positions match TRBD1. The CDR3 contains 15 residues. With 7 bases clipped from V and 6 bases from J, the junction kept 15 bases outside the gene matches. Germline V gene data show CDR1 as SEHNR and CDR2 as FQNEAQ (reference sequence). This CDR3 is CASNKIQGTSAEQYF. The CDR3 DNA reads TGTGCCAGCAACAAGATACAGGGGACCTCCGCCGAGCAGTACTTC.

The CDR3 loop is CASSVHRDRGRTEAFF. The DNA of the CDR3 is TGTGCCAGCAGCGTCCACAGGGACAGGGGGCGGACTGAAGCTTTCTTT. The V gene is TRBV9, the J gene TRBJ1-1, with 12 nucleotides matching TRBD1. Germline trimming cut 2 bases from V and 5 bases from J; bases unmatched to any gene: 7. In germline, CDR1 is SGDLS, CDR2 YYNGEE. CDR3 length equals 16 residues.

This chain joins TRBV19 and TRBJ2-1; the D gene is possibly TRBD2 (6 bases). The V end lost 4 bases, the J end lost 2 bases, and 15 bases lay between the germline ends. CDR3 length: 16 amino acids. Germline V gene data show CDR1 as LNHDA and CDR2 as SQIVND (reference sequence). The CDR3 nucleotides are TGTGCCAGTAGTACCCTCGGGGGTGGAGCCTACAATGAGCAGTTCTTC. Translation: CASSTLGGGAYNEQFF.

The chain couples TRBV30 to TRBJ1-5, with a tentative D call TRBD1 (6 bases). The germline V and J ends were trimmed by 0 bases and 8 bases, with 11 bases remaining between them. Germline CDR1 reads GTSNPN; CDR2 reads SVGIG (reference sequence). The CDR3 length is 13 residues. This chain's CDR3 is CAWSVGGDKPQHF. CDR3 DNA: TGTGCCTGGAGTGTTGGGGGGGACAAGCCCCAGCATTTT. The variable domain in full, with the rest retrieved from reference TRBV30 and TRBJ1-5, is SQTIHQWPATLVQPVGSPLSLECTVEGTSNPNLYWYRQAAGRGLQLLFYSVGIGQISSEVPQNLSASRPQDRQFILSSKKLLLSDSGFYLCAWSVGGDKPQHFGDGTRLSIL.

The chain carries TRBV5-1 and TRBJ1-1; tentatively, D is TRBD1 (5 bases). CDR3 length: 14 residues. The V and J ends lost 2 bases and 1 base respectively, with 9 bases between them. Germline V gives CDR1 SGHRS, CDR2 YFSETQ. CDR3 sequence reads: CASSFQTANTEAFF. CDR3 nucleotides: TGCGCCAGCAGCTTCCAGACAGCGAACACTGAAGCTTTCTTT.

The DNA of the CDR3 is TGTGCCAGCAGCCTTGATCAGGCAGGCCATAATTCACCCCTCCACTTT. Protein: CASSLDQAGHNSPLHF. The chain couples TRBV7-3 to TRBJ1-6, with D uncertain. CDR1 and CDR2 (germline): SGHTA, FQGTGA. With 5 bases removed from V and 5 bases from J, the gap between germline ends came to 16 bases. The CDR3 sequence is 16 residues long. Complete variable domain (other parts from reference TRBV7-3 and TRBJ1-6): GAGVSQTPSNKVTEKGKYVELRCDPISGHTALYWYRQSLGQGPEFLIYFQGTGAADDSGLPNDRFFAVRPEGSVSTLKIQRTERGDSAVYLCASSLDQAGHNSPLHFGNGTRLTVT.

The V gene is TRBV29-1, the J gene TRBJ2-1; 8 bases fit TRBD2. There are 15 residues in the CDR3. Germline CDR1 SQVTM, CDR2 ANQGSEA. V lost 3 bases, J lost 0 bases, and 4 bases stayed unmatched. The CDR3 sequence: CSVEGLDDSYNEQFF. DNA for the CDR3: TGCAGCGTTGAGGGACTAGACGACTCCTACAATGAGCAGTTCTTC.

This sequence joins TRBV10-2 and TRBJ1-4, with D maybe TRBD1 (6 bases). From germline, CDR1 is WSHSY and CDR2 SAAADI. This CDR3 comprises 14 residues. V shed 3 bases and J shed 8 bases, with 13 bases lying between them. The CDR3 DNA sequence: TGCGCCAGCAGTGAACAGGGTAATTTGGAAAAACTGTTTTTT. Encoded protein: CASSEQGNLEKLFF.

This chain joins TRBV21-1 and TRBJ1-1; the DNA was not used to check the table's D call, TRBD1. TRBV21-1 is assigned pseudogene status. The CDR3 loop spans 16 amino acids. The CDR3 here is CASNPRGTGMNTEAFF. CDR3 coding DNA: TGTGCCAGCAACCCCCGTGGGACAGGGATGAACACTGAAGCTTTCTTT.

The CDR3 sequence is CASSLKLGLSNEQFF. As DNA, the CDR3 is TGTGCCAGCAGTTTAAAACTAGGCCTCTCAAATGAGCAGTTCTTC. The rearrangement joins TRBV27 to TRBJ2-1; possibly TRBD2 for D (5 bases). Germline-derived CDR1 and CDR2 are MNHEY and SMNVEV (reference sequence). The V end was cut by 2 bases, the J end by 7 bases, with 15 bases between. The CDR3 spans 15 residues.

The V call is TRBV28, the J call TRBJ1-2; 7 bases are a match to TRBD1. Germline trimming cut 6 bases from V and 7 bases from J; bases unmatched to any gene: 8. This CDR3 has 13 residues. Germline CDR1 is MDHEN and CDR2 is SYDVKM. CDR3 sequence: CASSQGSGGGYTF. Written as DNA, the CDR3 is TGTGCCAGCAGCCAAGGGTCAGGGGGTGGCTACACCTTC.

CDR3 sequence reads: CASSSRGDGDYTF. The CDR3 DNA reads as TGTGCCAGCAGTTCCCGGGGAGATGGTGACTACACCTTC. This rearrangement joins TRBV12-3 or TRBV12-4 to TRBJ1-2; D remains ambiguous. The V gene lost 4 bases and the J gene lost 10 bases, with 16 bases spanning the gap. The CDR3 has 13 amino acids.

The CDR3 DNA is TGTGCCAGCAGCTTAGGGACTAGCGGGCCAGATACGCAGTATTTT. It yields the protein CASSLGTSGPDTQYF. The chain links TRBV7-3 to TRBJ2-3; TRBD2 matches at 12 bases. The V segment lost 2 bases and the J segment 4 bases; nucleotides outside the gene matches: 1. This CDR3 is 15 amino acids long. Germline V gene sequence: CDR1 SGHTA, CDR2 FQGTGA.